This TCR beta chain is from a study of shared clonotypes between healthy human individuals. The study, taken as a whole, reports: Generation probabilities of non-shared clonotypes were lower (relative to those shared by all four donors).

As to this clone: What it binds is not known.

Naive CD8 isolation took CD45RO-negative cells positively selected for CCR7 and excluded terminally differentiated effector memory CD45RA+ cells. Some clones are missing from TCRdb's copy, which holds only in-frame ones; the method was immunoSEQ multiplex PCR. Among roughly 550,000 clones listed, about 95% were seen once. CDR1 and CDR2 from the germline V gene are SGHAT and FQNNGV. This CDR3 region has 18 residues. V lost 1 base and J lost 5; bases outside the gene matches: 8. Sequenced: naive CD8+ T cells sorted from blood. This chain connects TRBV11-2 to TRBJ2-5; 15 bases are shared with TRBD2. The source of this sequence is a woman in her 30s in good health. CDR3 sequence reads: CASSLAAGLAGGRETQYF. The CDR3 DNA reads TGTGCCAGCAGCTTAGCGGCGGGACTAGCGGGAGGAAGGGAGACCCAGTACTTC.